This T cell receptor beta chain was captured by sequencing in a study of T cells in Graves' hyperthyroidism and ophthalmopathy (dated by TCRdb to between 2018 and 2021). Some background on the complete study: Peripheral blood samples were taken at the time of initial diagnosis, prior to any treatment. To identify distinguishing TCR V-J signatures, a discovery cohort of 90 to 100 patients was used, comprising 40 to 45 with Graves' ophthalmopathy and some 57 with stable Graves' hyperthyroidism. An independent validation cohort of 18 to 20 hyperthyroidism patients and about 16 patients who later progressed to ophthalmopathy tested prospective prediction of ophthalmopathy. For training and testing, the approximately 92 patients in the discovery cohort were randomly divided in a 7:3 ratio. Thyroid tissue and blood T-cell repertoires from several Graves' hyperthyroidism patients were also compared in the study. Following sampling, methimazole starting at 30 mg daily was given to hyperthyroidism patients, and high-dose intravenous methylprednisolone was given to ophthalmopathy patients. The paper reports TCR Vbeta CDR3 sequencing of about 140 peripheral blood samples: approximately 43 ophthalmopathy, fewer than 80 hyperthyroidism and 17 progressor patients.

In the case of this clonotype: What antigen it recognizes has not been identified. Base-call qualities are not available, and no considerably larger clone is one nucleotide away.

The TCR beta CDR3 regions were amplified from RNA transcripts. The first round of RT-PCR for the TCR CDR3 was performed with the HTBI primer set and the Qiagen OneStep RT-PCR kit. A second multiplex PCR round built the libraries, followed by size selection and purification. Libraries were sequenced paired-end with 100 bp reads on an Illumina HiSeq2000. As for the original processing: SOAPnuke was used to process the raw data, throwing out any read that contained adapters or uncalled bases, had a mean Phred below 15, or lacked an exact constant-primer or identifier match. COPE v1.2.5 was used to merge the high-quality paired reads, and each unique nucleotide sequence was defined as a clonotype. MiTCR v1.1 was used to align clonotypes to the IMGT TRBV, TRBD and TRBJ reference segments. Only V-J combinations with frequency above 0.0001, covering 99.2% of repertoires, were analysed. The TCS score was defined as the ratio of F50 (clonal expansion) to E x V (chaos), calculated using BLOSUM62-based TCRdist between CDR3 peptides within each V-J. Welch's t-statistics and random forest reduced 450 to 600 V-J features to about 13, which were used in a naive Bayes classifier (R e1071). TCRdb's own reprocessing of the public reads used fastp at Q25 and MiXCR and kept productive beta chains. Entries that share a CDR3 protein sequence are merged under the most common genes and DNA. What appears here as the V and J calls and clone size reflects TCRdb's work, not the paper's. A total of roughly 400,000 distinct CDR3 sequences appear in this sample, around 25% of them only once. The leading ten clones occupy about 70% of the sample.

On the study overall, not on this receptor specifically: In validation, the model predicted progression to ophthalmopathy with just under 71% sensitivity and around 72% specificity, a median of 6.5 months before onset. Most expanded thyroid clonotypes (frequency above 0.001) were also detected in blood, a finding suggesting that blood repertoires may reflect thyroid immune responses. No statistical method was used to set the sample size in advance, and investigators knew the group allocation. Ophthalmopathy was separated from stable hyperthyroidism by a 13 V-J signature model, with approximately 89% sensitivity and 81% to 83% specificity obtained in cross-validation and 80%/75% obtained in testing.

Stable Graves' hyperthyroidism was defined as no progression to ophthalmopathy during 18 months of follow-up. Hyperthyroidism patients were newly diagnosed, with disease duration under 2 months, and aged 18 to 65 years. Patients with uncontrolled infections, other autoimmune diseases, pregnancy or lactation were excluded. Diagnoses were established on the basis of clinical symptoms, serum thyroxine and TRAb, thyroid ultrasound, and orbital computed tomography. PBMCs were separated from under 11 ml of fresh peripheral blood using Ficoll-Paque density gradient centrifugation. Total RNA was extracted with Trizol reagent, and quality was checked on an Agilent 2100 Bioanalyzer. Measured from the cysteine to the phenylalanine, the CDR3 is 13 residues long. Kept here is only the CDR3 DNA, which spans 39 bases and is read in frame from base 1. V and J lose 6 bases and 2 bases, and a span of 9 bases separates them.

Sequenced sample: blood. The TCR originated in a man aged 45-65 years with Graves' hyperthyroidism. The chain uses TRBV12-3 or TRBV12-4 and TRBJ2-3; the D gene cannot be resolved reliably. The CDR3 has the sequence CASSSPNTDTQYF. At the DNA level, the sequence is TGTGCCAGCAGCAGCCCCAACACAGATACGCAGTATTTT.